This is a list of T cell receptor beta chains from one sample in a study of blood T cell repertoires in COVID-19. Assay: immunoSEQ multiplex PCR; the TCRdb copy retains only in-frame clones and omits some. The sample holds roughly 80,000 clones, roughly four fifths seen once. The source material was peripheral blood. Source of these receptors: a human donor in a cohort sampled during active COVID-19. CDR3s include the opening cysteine and the closing phenylalanine or tryptophan. The D gene is left open where the match is weak. A row's size may be missing; if present it is once, few, many or a size class.

j_call clone_size d_call v_call cdr3_aa cdr3_nt
TRBJ2-7 - - TRBV4-1 CASSQERGGPSREQYF TGCGCCAGCAGCCAAGAAAGGGGGGGACCATCCCGCGAGCAGTACTTC
TRBJ2-2 - TRBD1 TRBV18 CASSTGQGPTGELFF TGTGCCAGCTCAACGGGACAGGGTCCCACCGGGGAGCTGTTTTTT
TRBJ2-5 - - TRBV7-9 CASVPGLRGETQYF TGTGCCAGCGTTCCGGGACTTCGTGGGGAGACCCAGTACTTC
TRBJ2-3 - TRBD1 TRBV5-1 CASSFRPGQPADTQYF TGCGCCAGCAGCTTCAGACCGGGACAGCCCGCCGATACGCAGTATTTT
TRBJ2-3 once - TRBV11-2 CASSFERTDTQYF TGTGCCAGCAGCTTCGAACGGACAGATACGCAGTATTTT
TRBJ2-3 - TRBD2 TRBV11-2 CASSWTSGGADTQYF TGTGCCAGCAGCTGGACTAGCGGGGGTGCAGATACGCAGTATTTT
TRBJ1-1 - - TRBV19 CASKLGLYGNTEAFF TGTGCCAGTAAACTAGGACTATACGGGAACACTGAAGCTTTCTTT
TRBJ1-6 few TRBD1 TRBV13 CASRRQGMRNSPLHF TGTGCCAGCAGGCGACAGGGGATGAGGAATTCACCCCTCCACTTT
TRBJ2-5 - - TRBV10-1 CASSESRGLETQYF TGCGCCAGCAGTGAGTCCCGGGGTTTAGAGACCCAGTACTTC
TRBJ1-4 many TRBD1 TRBV11-2 CASSLVNPGQGPKLFF TGTGCCAGCAGCTTAGTCAACCCGGGACAGGGCCCAAAACTGTTTTTT
TRBJ1-4 - - TRBV13 CASSVRLDSEKLFF TGTGCCAGCAGCGTACGGTTGGACAGTGAAAAACTGTTTTTT
TRBJ2-5 - TRBD1 TRBV7-9 CASSLARTGGETQYF TGTGCCAGCAGCTTAGCCCGGACAGGGGGGGAGACCCAGTACTTC
TRBJ2-7 once - TRBV18 CASSRGDSAYEQYF TGTGCCAGCTCACGGGGGGACTCCGCCTACGAGCAGTACTTC
TRBJ2-7 few TRBD1 TRBV7-2 CASKTGTGLEGGQYF TGTGCCAGTAAGACCGGGACAGGGCTCGAAGGGGGGCAGTACTTC
TRBJ2-7 - - TRBV5-1 CASSLARGYEQYF TGCGCCAGCAGCTTGGCGCGGGGCTACGAGCAGTACTTC
TRBJ2-1 - TRBD2 TRBV4-1 CASSPTSGGAGSYNEQFF TGCGCCAGCAGCCCGACTAGCGGGGGGGCCGGTTCCTACAATGAGCAGTTCTTC
TRBJ2-7 - TRBD1 TRBV27 CASSLVGTGGNEQYF TGTGCCAGCAGCCTCGTCGGGACAGGGGGCAACGAGCAGTACTTC
TRBJ2-3 - TRBD2 TRBV7-9 CASSTKRGGPDTQYF TGTGCCAGCAGCACGAAGCGGGGGGGACCAGATACGCAGTATTTT
TRBJ1-2 few - TRBV4-1 CASSQDITVIKGYTF TGCGCCAGCAGCCAAGATATCACAGTTATAAAGGGCTACACCTTC
TRBJ1-1 - - TRBV7-3 CASSLWAGQSNTEAFF TGTGCCAGCAGCTTATGGGCAGGGCAATCGAACACTGAAGCTTTCTTT
TRBJ1-3 - - TRBV5-1 CASSLAEGNTIYF TGCGCCAGCAGCTTGGCGGAGGGAAACACCATATATTTT
TRBJ2-2 - - TRBV5-1 CASSTGTSVGELFF TGCGCCAGCAGCACCGGGACATCCGTGGGGGAGCTGTTTTTT
TRBJ2-7 - TRBD1 TRBV6-5 CASSPTGAEQYF TGTGCCAGCAGTCCAACAGGGGCCGAGCAGTACTTC
TRBJ2-7 once - TRBV7-2 CASAIGQNSYEQYF TGTGCCAGCGCAATAGGACAGAACTCCTACGAGCAGTACTTC
TRBJ2-1 - TRBD2 TRBV3-1/TRBV3-2 CASSQGDGGGYNEQFF TGTGCCAGCAGCCAAGGAGACGGGGGGGGCTACAATGAGCAGTTCTTC
TRBJ1-2 - TRBD1 TRBV6-5 CASSYRGRRIYGYTF TGTGCCAGCAGTTACAGGGGGCGCAGGATCTATGGCTACACCTTC
TRBJ2-7 - TRBD2 TRBV7-2 CASSSGLAFTYEQYF TGTGCCAGCAGCTCGGGACTAGCGTTTACCTACGAGCAGTACTTC
TRBJ2-7 - - TRBV6-5 CASTSGTSSYEQYF TGTGCCAGCACTTCCGGGACAAGCTCCTACGAGCAGTACTTC
TRBJ1-6 - - TRBV28 CASRVELGNNSPLHF TGTGCCAGCAGAGTCGAGCTGGGCAATAATTCACCCCTCCACTTT
TRBJ2-2 - - TRBV7-6 CASSALSRGTNTGELFF TGTGCCAGCAGCGCACTCTCCAGGGGAACGAACACCGGGGAGCTGTTTTTT
TRBJ2-6 - - TRBV7-3 CASSLYPDMASTGANVLTF TGTGCCAGCAGCTTATACCCGGACATGGCCTCCACTGGGGCCAACGTCCTGACTTTC
TRBJ1-2 - - TRBV6-2/TRBV6-3 CASSQYTYGYTF TGTGCCAGCAGTCAATACACCTATGGCTACACCTTC
TRBJ2-7 once - TRBV19 CASRGTRGASSYEQYF TGTGCCAGCAGAGGAACCAGGGGTGCGAGCTCCTACGAGCAGTACTTC
TRBJ2-2 - TRBD1 TRBV6-5 CASKGGTGRTGELFF TGTGCCAGCAAGGGGGGGACAGGGCGCACCGGGGAGCTGTTTTTT
TRBJ2-2 - - TRBV6-6 CASKLSNTGELFF TGTGCCAGCAAATTGAGCAACACCGGGGAGCTGTTTTTT
TRBJ2-7 - TRBD1 TRBV5-7 CASSPTGGEQYF TGTGCCAGCAGCCCAACAGGGGGCGAGCAGTACTTC
TRBJ2-5 once - TRBV18 CASSPFGDQETQYF TGTGCCAGCTCACCATTCGGGGACCAAGAGACCCAGTACTTC
TRBJ2-7 - TRBD2 TRBV3-1/TRBV3-2 CASSPGTSDYEQYF TGTGCCAGCAGCCCCGGGACTAGCGACTACGAGCAGTACTTC
TRBJ2-7 - TRBD1 TRBV7-2 CASSIQAGQGRGEQYF TGTGCCAGCAGCATCCAGGCAGGACAGGGACGAGGCGAGCAGTACTTC